This is a list of T cell receptor beta chains from one sample in a study of blood T cell repertoires in COVID-19. Clones were read by immunoSEQ multiplex PCR, and TCRdb kept only the in-frame ones, dropping some. The sample has around 170,000 clones; approximately 80% are singletons. Material: peripheral blood. These receptor sequences come from a human donor in a cohort sampled during active COVID-19. CDR3s include the opening cysteine and the closing phenylalanine or tryptophan. Each record gives: V gene, J gene, D gene, CDR3 length, clone size, CDR3 protein, CDR3 DNA. A D gene is named only where the DNA matches it firmly. Size values are once, few and many counts, or a class for expanded clones, and some rows have none.

V gene: TRBV6-2/TRBV6-3; J gene: TRBJ1-1; D gene: .; CDR3 length: 14; clone size: once; CDR3 protein: CASSNDRPNTEAFF; CDR3 DNA: TGTGCCAGCAGCAACGACAGACCCAACACTGAAGCTTTCTTT
V gene: TRBV7-8; J gene: TRBJ2-5; D gene: TRBD1; CDR3 length: 12; clone size: .; CDR3 protein: CASRDREETQYF; CDR3 DNA: TGTGCCAGCAGGGACAGGGAAGAGACCCAGTACTTC
V gene: TRBV7-2; J gene: TRBJ2-2; D gene: .; CDR3 length: 14; clone size: .; CDR3 protein: CASRNVGGSGELFF; CDR3 DNA: TGTGCCAGCAGAAACGTGGGGGGATCCGGGGAGCTGTTTTTT
V gene: TRBV3-1/TRBV3-2; J gene: TRBJ1-6; D gene: .; CDR3 length: 15; clone size: .; CDR3 protein: CASSQGGADNSPLHF; CDR3 DNA: TGTGCCAGCAGCCAGGGAGGGGCGGATAATTCACCCCTCCACTTT
V gene: TRBV28; J gene: TRBJ1-2; D gene: .; CDR3 length: 13; clone size: .; CDR3 protein: CASSSGQLYGYTF; CDR3 DNA: TGTGCCAGCAGTTCCGGACAGCTCTATGGCTACACCTTC
V gene: TRBV29-1; J gene: TRBJ2-5; D gene: .; CDR3 length: 14; clone size: .; CDR3 protein: CSVHPRGAQETQYF; CDR3 DNA: TGCAGCGTCCACCCCCGGGGGGCCCAAGAGACCCAGTACTTC
V gene: TRBV27; J gene: TRBJ2-1; D gene: .; CDR3 length: 12; clone size: .; CDR3 protein: CASSTRLNEQFF; CDR3 DNA: TGTGCCAGCAGTACTAGACTCAATGAGCAGTTCTTC
V gene: TRBV18; J gene: TRBJ1-5; D gene: TRBD1; CDR3 length: 18; clone size: .; CDR3 protein: CASSLLSDRGPNNQPQHF; CDR3 DNA: TGTGCCAGCTCACTTCTTTCGGACAGGGGGCCCAACAATCAGCCCCAGCATTTT
V gene: TRBV7-2; J gene: TRBJ1-5; D gene: TRBD1; CDR3 length: 15; clone size: .; CDR3 protein: CASSPGGISNQPQHF; CDR3 DNA: TGTGCCAGCAGCCCAGGGGGAATTAGCAATCAGCCCCAGCATTTT
V gene: TRBV29-1; J gene: TRBJ2-1; D gene: TRBD2; CDR3 length: 15; clone size: .; CDR3 protein: CSVDRGRPSYNEQFF; CDR3 DNA: TGCAGCGTTGATCGCGGGAGGCCCTCCTACAATGAGCAGTTCTTC
V gene: TRBV28; J gene: TRBJ2-7; D gene: .; CDR3 length: 11; clone size: .; CDR3 protein: CASTARYEQYF; CDR3 DNA: TGTGCCAGCACCGCCCGGTACGAGCAGTACTTC
V gene: TRBV5-8; J gene: TRBJ2-1; D gene: .; CDR3 length: 11; clone size: .; CDR3 protein: CASSRVDGQFF; CDR3 DNA: TGTGCCAGCAGCCGGGTCGATGGGCAGTTCTTC
V gene: TRBV12-3/TRBV12-4; J gene: TRBJ2-5; D gene: .; CDR3 length: 12; clone size: .; CDR3 protein: CASSSTPGAQYF; CDR3 DNA: TGTGCCAGCAGTTCGACCCCCGGGGCCCAGTACTTC
V gene: TRBV27; J gene: TRBJ2-1; D gene: .; CDR3 length: 12; clone size: .; CDR3 protein: CASSLSAGAKFF; CDR3 DNA: TGTGCCAGCAGTTTATCGGCGGGGGCAAAGTTCTTC
V gene: TRBV6-2/TRBV6-3; J gene: TRBJ2-1; D gene: TRBD2; CDR3 length: 19; clone size: .; CDR3 protein: CASSYSPKSTSGSRNEQFF; CDR3 DNA: TGTGCCAGCAGTTACTCACCAAAATCGACTAGCGGGAGTAGAAATGAGCAGTTCTTC
V gene: TRBV5-1; J gene: TRBJ2-7; D gene: .; CDR3 length: 14; clone size: .; CDR3 protein: CASSLGGSLYEQYF; CDR3 DNA: TGCGCCAGCAGCTTGGGAGGATCCCTCTACGAGCAGTACTTC
V gene: TRBV6-5; J gene: TRBJ2-7; D gene: .; CDR3 length: 14; clone size: .; CDR3 protein: CASSYSGGGYEQYF; CDR3 DNA: TGTGCCAGCAGTTACTCTGGGGGAGGCTACGAGCAGTACTTC
V gene: TRBV5-1; J gene: TRBJ2-3; D gene: TRBD2; CDR3 length: 15; clone size: .; CDR3 protein: CASSLAGGPTDTQYF; CDR3 DNA: TGCGCCAGCAGCTTGGCGGGGGGGCCCACAGATACGCAGTATTTT
V gene: TRBV7-2; J gene: TRBJ2-3; D gene: TRBD2; CDR3 length: 16; clone size: .; CDR3 protein: CASSLAGLAGINTQYF; CDR3 DNA: TGTGCCAGCAGCTTAGCCGGACTAGCGGGGATAAATACGCAGTATTTT
V gene: TRBV15; J gene: TRBJ1-4; D gene: TRBD1; CDR3 length: 17; clone size: once; CDR3 protein: CATSRDTTGGGDEKLFF; CDR3 DNA: TGTGCCACCAGCAGAGATACGACAGGGGGAGGTGATGAAAAACTGTTTTTT
V gene: TRBV11-1; J gene: TRBJ2-5; D gene: .; CDR3 length: 15; clone size: .; CDR3 protein: CASSERLAYQETQYF; CDR3 DNA: TGTGCCAGCAGTGAACGTCTAGCGTACCAAGAGACCCAGTACTTC
V gene: TRBV29-1; J gene: TRBJ2-3; D gene: TRBD2; CDR3 length: 15; clone size: .; CDR3 protein: CSVRTSGRAQDTQYF; CDR3 DNA: TGCAGCGTTCGGACTAGCGGGAGGGCTCAAGATACGCAGTATTTT
V gene: TRBV27; J gene: TRBJ1-5; D gene: .; CDR3 length: 15; clone size: .; CDR3 protein: CASSAGHLGNQPQHF; CDR3 DNA: TGTGCCAGCAGTGCGGGTCACCTTGGCAATCAGCCCCAGCATTTT
V gene: TRBV7-2; J gene: TRBJ2-7; D gene: .; CDR3 length: 12; clone size: .; CDR3 protein: CASSLQGYEQYF; CDR3 DNA: TGTGCCAGCAGCTTACAGGGCTACGAGCAGTACTTC
V gene: TRBV9; J gene: TRBJ2-7; D gene: .; CDR3 length: 15; clone size: .; CDR3 protein: CASSSTGTPTYEQYF; CDR3 DNA: TGTGCCAGCAGCTCTACCGGGACACCGACCTACGAGCAGTACTTC
V gene: TRBV6-1; J gene: TRBJ2-7; D gene: .; CDR3 length: 15; clone size: .; CDR3 protein: CASSEGAVGSYEQYF; CDR3 DNA: TGTGCCAGCAGTGAGGGGGCAGTCGGCTCCTACGAGCAGTACTTC
V gene: TRBV28; J gene: TRBJ1-5; D gene: .; CDR3 length: 12; clone size: .; CDR3 protein: CASSQINQPQHF; CDR3 DNA: TGTGCCAGCAGTCAAATCAATCAGCCCCAGCATTTT
V gene: TRBV7-3; J gene: TRBJ2-7; D gene: TRBD1; CDR3 length: 15; clone size: .; CDR3 protein: CASSSRTGAPREQYF; CDR3 DNA: TGTGCCAGCAGCTCGAGGACAGGGGCCCCTCGCGAGCAGTACTTC
V gene: TRBV9; J gene: TRBJ2-5; D gene: .; CDR3 length: 14; clone size: .; CDR3 protein: CASSVTAGAETQYF; CDR3 DNA: TGTGCCAGCAGCGTAACCGCAGGGGCAGAGACCCAGTACTTC
V gene: TRBV5-4; J gene: TRBJ2-7; D gene: TRBD1; CDR3 length: 14; clone size: few; CDR3 protein: CASSGTGGPYEQYF; CDR3 DNA: TGTGCCAGCAGCGGGACAGGGGGCCCCTACGAGCAGTACTTC
V gene: TRBV4-1; J gene: TRBJ1-2; D gene: TRBD1; CDR3 length: 15; clone size: .; CDR3 protein: CASSQEGTGFYGYTF; CDR3 DNA: TGCGCCAGCAGCCAGGAAGGGACAGGATTCTATGGCTACACCTTC
V gene: TRBV21-1; J gene: TRBJ2-1; D gene: .; CDR3 length: 17; clone size: .; CDR3 protein: CASSKRLAGVSYNEQFF; CDR3 DNA: TGTGCCAGCAGCAAACGACTAGCGGGAGTCTCCTACAATGAGCAGTTCTTC
V gene: TRBV29-1; J gene: TRBJ1-1; D gene: .; CDR3 length: 17; clone size: .; CDR3 protein: CSVDRRNEDFPNTEAFF; CDR3 DNA: TGCAGCGTTGATCGGCGGAACGAAGATTTCCCGAACACTGAAGCTTTCTTT
V gene: TRBV7-9; J gene: TRBJ2-7; D gene: .; CDR3 length: 11; clone size: .; CDR3 protein: CASSTFYEQYF; CDR3 DNA: TGTGCCAGCAGTACTTTCTACGAGCAGTACTTC
V gene: TRBV29-1; J gene: TRBJ2-6; D gene: .; CDR3 length: 14; clone size: .; CDR3 protein: CSVGQASGANVLTF; CDR3 DNA: TGCAGCGTTGGTCAGGCGTCAGGGGCCAACGTCCTGACTTTC
V gene: TRBV2; J gene: TRBJ2-7; D gene: .; CDR3 length: 14; clone size: .; CDR3 protein: CASNSGRGSYEQYF; CDR3 DNA: TGTGCCAGCAACTCAGGTCGGGGCTCCTACGAGCAGTACTTC
V gene: TRBV18; J gene: TRBJ2-7; D gene: TRBD1; CDR3 length: 14; clone size: .; CDR3 protein: CASSLVQGAYEQYF; CDR3 DNA: TGTGCCAGCTCACTTGTCCAGGGGGCCTACGAGCAGTACTTC
V gene: TRBV6-5; J gene: TRBJ2-7; D gene: TRBD2; CDR3 length: 14; clone size: many; CDR3 protein: CATQVETSGYEQYF; CDR3 DNA: TGTGCCACCCAGGTTGAGACTAGCGGGTACGAGCAGTACTTC
V gene: TRBV19; J gene: TRBJ2-7; D gene: TRBD1; CDR3 length: 14; clone size: .; CDR3 protein: CASSARQGSGEQYF; CDR3 DNA: TGTGCCAGTAGTGCTCGACAGGGAAGTGGCGAGCAGTACTTC
V gene: TRBV6-2/TRBV6-3; J gene: TRBJ2-2; D gene: TRBD1; CDR3 length: 15; clone size: .; CDR3 protein: CASSYRTGNTGELFF; CDR3 DNA: TGTGCCAGCAGTTACCGGACAGGGAACACCGGGGAGCTGTTTTTT
V gene: TRBV27; J gene: TRBJ2-1; D gene: .; CDR3 length: 14; clone size: .; CDR3 protein: CASSFVGFDNEQFF; CDR3 DNA: TGTGCCAGCAGTTTCGTGGGCTTCGACAATGAGCAGTTCTTC